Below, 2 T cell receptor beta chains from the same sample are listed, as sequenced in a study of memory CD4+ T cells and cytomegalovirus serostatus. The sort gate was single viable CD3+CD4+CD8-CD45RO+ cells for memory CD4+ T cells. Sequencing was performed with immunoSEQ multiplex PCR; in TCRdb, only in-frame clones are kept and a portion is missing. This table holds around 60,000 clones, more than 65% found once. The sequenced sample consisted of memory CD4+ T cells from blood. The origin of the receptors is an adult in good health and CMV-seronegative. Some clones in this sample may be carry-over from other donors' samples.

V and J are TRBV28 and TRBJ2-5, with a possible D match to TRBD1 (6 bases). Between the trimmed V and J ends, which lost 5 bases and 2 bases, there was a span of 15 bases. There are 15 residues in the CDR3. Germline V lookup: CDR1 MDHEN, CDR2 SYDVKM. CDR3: CASSIRTGRQETQYF. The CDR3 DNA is TGTGCCAGCAGTATACGAACAGGGAGACAAGAGACCCAGTACTTC.

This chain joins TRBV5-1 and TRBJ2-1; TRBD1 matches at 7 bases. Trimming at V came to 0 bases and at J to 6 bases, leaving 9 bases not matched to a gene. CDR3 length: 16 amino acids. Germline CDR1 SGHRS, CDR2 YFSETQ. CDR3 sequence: CASSLGENRGSNEQFF. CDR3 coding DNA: TGCGCCAGCAGCTTGGGAGAGAACAGGGGTTCCAATGAGCAGTTCTTC.